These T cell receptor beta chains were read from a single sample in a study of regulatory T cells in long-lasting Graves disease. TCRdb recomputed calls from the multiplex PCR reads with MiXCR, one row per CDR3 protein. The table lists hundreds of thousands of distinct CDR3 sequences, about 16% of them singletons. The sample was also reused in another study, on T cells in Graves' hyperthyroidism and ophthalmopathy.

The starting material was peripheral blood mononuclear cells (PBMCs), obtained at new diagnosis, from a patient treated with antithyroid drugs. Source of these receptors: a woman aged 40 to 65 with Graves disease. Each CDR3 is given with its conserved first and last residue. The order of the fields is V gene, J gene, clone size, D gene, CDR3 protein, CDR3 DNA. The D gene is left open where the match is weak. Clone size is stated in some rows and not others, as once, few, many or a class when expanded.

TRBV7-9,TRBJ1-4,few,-,CASSSRTEGNEKLFF,TGTGCCAGCAGCTCCCGGACAGAAGGAAATGAAAAACTGTTTTTT
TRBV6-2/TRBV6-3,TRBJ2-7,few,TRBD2,CASSYSGGGGYEQYF,TGTGCCAGCAGTTACTCAGGCGGGGGTGGCTACGAGCAGTACTTC
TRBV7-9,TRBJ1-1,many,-,CASRFEGPNTEAFF,TGTGCCAGCAGATTCGAGGGACCGAACACTGAAGCTTTCTTT
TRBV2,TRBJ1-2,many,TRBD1,CASSPSTGRGGYTF,TGTGCCAGCAGCCCCTCGACAGGGAGGGGTGGCTACACCTTC
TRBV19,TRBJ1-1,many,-,CASSIVTNTEAFF,TGTGCCAGTAGTATTGTGACTAACACTGAAGCTTTCTTT
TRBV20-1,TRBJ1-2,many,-,CSANGGRGDYGYTF,TGCAGTGCTAACGGTGGCAGGGGAGACTATGGCTACACCTTC
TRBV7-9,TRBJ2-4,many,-,CASSLDGRIQNIQYF,TGTGCCAGCAGCTTAGATGGGCGGATCCAAAACATTCAGTACTTC
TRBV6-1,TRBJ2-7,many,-,CASSESIERSYEQYF,TGTGCCAGCAGTGAATCCATTGAACGGTCCTACGAGCAGTACTTC
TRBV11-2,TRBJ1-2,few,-,CASSLSRGGADGYTF,TGTGCCAGCAGCCTCTCCCGGGGGGGGGCAGATGGCTACACCTTC
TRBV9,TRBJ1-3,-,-,CTSSLFGNTIYF,TGTACCAGCAGCCTCTTTGGAAACACCATATATTTT
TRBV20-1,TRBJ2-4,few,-,CSARGSGGTLAKNIQYF,TGCAGTGCTAGGGGATCGGGCGGAACCCTAGCCAAAAACATTCAGTACTTC
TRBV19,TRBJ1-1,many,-,CASSTQEGTEAFF,TGTGCCAGTAGTACACAGGAGGGCACTGAAGCTTTCTTT
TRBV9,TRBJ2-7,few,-,CASSPPGHSYEQYF,TGTGCCAGCAGCCCCCCGGGACACTCCTACGAGCAGTACTTC
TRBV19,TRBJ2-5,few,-,CATSPFRVGETQYF,TGTGCCACCTCCCCCTTCAGGGTTGGGGAGACCCAGTACTTC
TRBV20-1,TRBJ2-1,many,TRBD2,CSARLAGGSSYNEQFF,TGCAGTGCTAGACTAGCGGGGGGAAGCTCCTACAATGAGCAGTTCTTC
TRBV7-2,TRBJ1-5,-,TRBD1,CASTRDRGLNQPQHF,TGTGCCAGCACCCGGGACAGGGGGCTAAATCAGCCCCAGCATTTT
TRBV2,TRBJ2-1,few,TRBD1,CASRANRGTYNEQFF,TGTGCCAGCAGGGCAAACAGGGGAACCTACAATGAGCAGTTCTTC
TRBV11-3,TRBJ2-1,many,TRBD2,CASSWRGTDEQFF,TGTGCCAGCAGCTGGCGGGGGACGGATGAGCAGTTCTTC
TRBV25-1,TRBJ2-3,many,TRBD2,CASSDSGLRTDTQYF,TGTGCCAGCAGTGATAGCGGGCTACGCACAGATACGCAGTATTTT
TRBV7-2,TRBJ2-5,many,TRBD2,CASSLVAGGPETQYF,TGTGCCAGCAGCTTAGTTGCGGGGGGGCCAGAGACCCAGTACTTC
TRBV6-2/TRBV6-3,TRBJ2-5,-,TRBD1,CASTLDREETQYF,TGTGCCAGCACCCTCGACAGGGAAGAGACCCAGTACTTC
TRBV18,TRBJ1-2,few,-,CASSLLGLNYGYTF,TGTGCCAGCTCACTCCTAGGGCTGAACTATGGCTACACCTTC
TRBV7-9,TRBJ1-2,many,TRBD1,CASIMWDREYGYTF,TGTGCCAGCATCATGTGGGACAGGGAATACGGCTACACCTTC
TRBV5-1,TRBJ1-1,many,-,CASSLDRADTEAFF,TGCGCCAGCAGCTTGGACAGGGCCGACACTGAAGCTTTCTTT
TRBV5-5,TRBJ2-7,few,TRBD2,CASSLALSSGGSSYEQYF,TGTGCCAGCAGCTTGGCCCTTTCTAGCGGGGGGAGCTCCTACGAGCAGTACTTC
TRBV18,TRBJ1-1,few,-,CASSPEGMNTEAFF,TGTGCCAGCTCACCAGAAGGGATGAACACTGAAGCTTTCTTT
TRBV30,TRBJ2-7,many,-,CAWSVRRRGGEQYF,TGTGCCTGGAGTGTACGGAGGCGGGGAGGCGAGCAGTACTTC
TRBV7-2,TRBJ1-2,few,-,CASSFSAGQWGGYTF,TGTGCCAGCAGCTTCTCGGCAGGGCAATGGGGTGGCTACACCTTC
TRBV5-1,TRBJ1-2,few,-,CASSVGVSHGYTF,TGCGCCAGCAGCGTGGGTGTATCCCATGGCTACACCTTC
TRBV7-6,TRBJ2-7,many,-,CASSLTDSGYEQYF,TGTGCCAGCAGCTTAACGGACAGTGGCTACGAGCAGTACTTC
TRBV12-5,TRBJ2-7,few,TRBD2,CASGLAAGGRIVEQYF,TGTGCTAGTGGTTTGGCCGCGGGGGGTAGAATAGTCGAGCAGTACTTC
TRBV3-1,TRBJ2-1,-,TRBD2,CASSQDTERGGPPGNEQFF,TGTGCCAGCAGCCAAGACACGGAGCGGGGGGGTCCCCCCGGCAATGAGCAGTTCTTC
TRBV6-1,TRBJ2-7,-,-,CASRVADEQYF,TGTGCCAGCAGGGTAGCTGACGAGCAGTACTTC
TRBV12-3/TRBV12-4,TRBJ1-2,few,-,CASIPGSPGGGYTF,TGTGCCAGCATTCCCGGGTCCCCGGGTGGTGGCTACACCTTC
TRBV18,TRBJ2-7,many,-,CASSVTGSWEQYF,TGTGCCAGCTCAGTCACAGGAAGTTGGGAGCAGTACTTC
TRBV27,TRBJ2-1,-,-,CASSLGGTWNTYNEQFF,TGTGCCAGCAGTTTAGGTGGAACCTGGAACACCTACAATGAGCAGTTCTTC
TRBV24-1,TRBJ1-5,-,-,CATSDSSGEYQPQHF,TGTGCCACCAGTGATTCGTCAGGGGAGTATCAGCCCCAGCATTTT
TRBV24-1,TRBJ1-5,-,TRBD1,CATRDRGGNQPQHF,TGTGCCACCCGGGACAGGGGTGGCAATCAGCCCCAGCATTTT
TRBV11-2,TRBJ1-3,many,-,CASSLVTGNTIYF,TGTGCCAGCAGCTTAGTCACTGGAAACACCATATATTTT
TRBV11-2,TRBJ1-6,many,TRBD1,CASSLDPQGSVNSPLHF,TGTGCCAGCAGCTTAGACCCACAGGGGTCGGTTAATTCACCCCTCCACTTC
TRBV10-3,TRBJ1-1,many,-,CAISEFTRDTEAFF,TGTGCCATCAGTGAGTTTACAAGGGACACTGAAGCTTTCTTT
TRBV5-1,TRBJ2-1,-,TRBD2,CASSLVLAGGLPYNEQFF,TGCGCCAGCAGCTTGGTTCTAGCGGGGGGGCTCCCCTACAATGAGCAGTTCTTC
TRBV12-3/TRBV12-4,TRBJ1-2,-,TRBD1,CASSTGGPLSYGYTF,TGTGCCAGCAGTACAGGGGGGCCCCTTAGCTATGGCTACACCTTC
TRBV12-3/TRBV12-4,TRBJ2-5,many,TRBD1,CASTSVRTGLETQYF,TGTGCCAGCACTTCGGTCAGGACAGGGCTAGAGACCCAGTACTTC
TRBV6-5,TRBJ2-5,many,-,CASSYSGDRETQYF,TGTGCCAGCAGTTACTCTGGCGACAGGGAGACCCAGTACTTC
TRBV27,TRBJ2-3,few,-,CASSSTRDDTQYF,TGTGCCAGCAGCTCTACCCGGGATGATACGCAGTATTTT
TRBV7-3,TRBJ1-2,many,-,CASSKGVDYGYTF,TGTGCCAGCAGTAAAGGGGTTGACTATGGCTACACCTTC